Listed below are T cell receptor beta chains from one sample, sequenced in a study of Graves' ophthalmopathy and Graves' hyperthyroidism. TCRdb re-derived calls from the multiplex PCR reads in MiXCR, one entry per CDR3 protein. The sample has 650,000 to 900,000 distinct CDR3 sequences, roughly 40% seen once; the top ten hold about 40%. Sequencing was carried out using peripheral blood. The receptors were gathered from an adult man with Graves' ophthalmopathy. Both conserved end residues are part of each CDR3. D genes are given only for firm matches. For some rows the clone size is stated as once, few or many, or as a class when expanded; others skip it.

>NA|TRBJ1-4|TRBV19|NA
TGTGCCACTACCCCCCCAGGCTGGCGGGAAAAACTGTTTTTT
CATTPPGWREKLFF
>few|TRBJ1-2|TRBV6-5|NA
TGTGCCAGCAGTCAGATCGGGATCGCCAGAGATGGCTACACCTTC
CASSQIGIARDGYTF
>few|TRBJ1-1|TRBV7-3|NA
TGTGCCAGCAGTTTCGACAGGTCTGTAAATACTGAAGCTTTCTTT
CASSFDRSVNTEAFF
>few|TRBJ2-5|TRBV20-1|NA
TGCACCGCCGGTAGGGCCTACCAAGAGACCCAGTACTTC
CTAGRAYQETQYF
>NA|TRBJ2-7|TRBV4-1|TRBD1
TGCGCCAGCAGCCAAGATTGGGACAGAGCCTACGAGCAGTACTTC
CASSQDWDRAYEQYF
>NA|TRBJ1-1|TRBV29-1|NA
TGCAGCGTTGAAGATCTTTTCCGGGGGCAGGGAAGCACTGAAGCTTTCTTT
CSVEDLFRGQGSTEAFF
>NA|TRBJ1-1|TRBV2|NA
TGCGCCAGCAGCCAACCGAATAGGGGGAGGAAGACTGAAGCTTTCTTT
CASSQPNRGRKTEAFF
>many|TRBJ1-5|TRBV24-1|NA
TGTGCCACCAGTGAGGACCACTTGCGGTCCGGTAAGCCCCAGCATTTT
CATSEDHLRSGKPQHF
>many|TRBJ1-2|TRBV6-1|NA
TGTGCCAGCAGGCTCCGGAACTATGGCTACACCTTC
CASRLRNYGYTF
>few|TRBJ1-6|TRBV5-1|NA
TGCGCCAGCAGCCTCCTTCAGGTTTCCTATAATTCACCCCTCCACTTT
CASSLLQVSYNSPLHF
>NA|TRBJ1-5|TRBV25-1|NA
TGCGCCAGCAGCCAGCGAGCGGGTTCTAGCAATCAGCCCCAGCATTTT
CASSQRAGSSNQPQHF
>NA|TRBJ2-7|TRBV7-2|TRBD1
TGTGCCAGCAGCTTCCCCGGGACAGGGGCCTACGAGCAGTACTTC
CASSFPGTGAYEQYF
>NA|TRBJ2-6|TRBV20-1|NA
TGCAGTGCTAGTAACGGGTGGGGGTCGAGCTCTGGGGCCAACGTCCTGACTTTC
CSASNGWGSSSGANVLTF
>many|TRBJ1-6|TRBV7-3|TRBD1
TGTGCCAGCAGCCTAGACAGGGTTTCACCCCTCCACTTT
CASSLDRVSPLHF
>many|TRBJ1-4|TRBV7-6|NA
TGTGCCAGCAGCTTACTTCCACCCCCAGGTGAAAAACTGTTTTTT
CASSLLPPPGEKLFF
>NA|TRBJ1-2|TRBV20-1|TRBD1
TGCAGTGCTAGAGATATTCAGGGGGGGGACTATGGCTACACCTTC
CSARDIQGGDYGYTF
>NA|TRBJ1-3|TRBV29-1|NA
TGCAGCTCAGAAGAGGGAAACACCATATATTTT
CSSEEGNTIYF
>NA|TRBJ2-7|TRBV20-1|TRBD1
TGCAGTGCTAGTTCCCCGGGACAGGGTATTTACGAGCAGTACTTC
CSASSPGQGIYEQYF
>NA|TRBJ1-2|TRBV29-1|TRBD1
TGCAGCGGAGGGACAGGGGATGGCTACACCTTC
CSGGTGDGYTF
>few|TRBJ1-1|TRBV9|NA
TGTGCCAGCAGCACCTTTATCGGTGAAGGGTATGAAGCTTTCTTT
CASSTFIGEGYEAFF
>many|TRBJ2-7|TRBV7-9|TRBD1
TGTGCCAGCAGCGAGGACAGGGGGTCGTGGCAGTACTTC
CASSEDRGSWQYF
>many|TRBJ1-2|TRBV29-1|NA
TGCAGCGTTCGCCAGGGACACGGTGGCTACACCTTC
CSVRQGHGGYTF
>NA|TRBJ1-1|TRBV19|NA
TGTGCCAGTAGTATAGATCATGGGACACTGAACACTGAAGCTTTCTTT
CASSIDHGTLNTEAFF
>NA|TRBJ1-2|TRBV9|NA
TGTGCCAGCAGCCCCCTAGTGAACTATGGCTACACCTTC
CASSPLVNYGYTF
>NA|TRBJ1-6|TRBV7-9|NA
TGTGCCAGCAGCTTAGTGGCGGCTGGAGCCCTCCACTTT
CASSLVAAGALHF
>few|TRBJ1-4|TRBV13|TRBD1
TGTGCCAGCACCAGGGGGGTAAAAGCTAATGAAAAACTGTTTTTT
CASTRGVKANEKLFF
>NA|TRBJ2-3|TRBV29-1|NA
TGCAGCGGGGGGGAGGACCATAGCACAGATACGCAGTATTTT
CSGGEDHSTDTQYF
>NA|TRBJ2-5|TRBV25-1|TRBD1
TGTGCCAGCAGTGAATCTCGACAGGGCGCCGAGACCCAGTACTTC
CASSESRQGAETQYF
>many|TRBJ2-7|TRBV7-2|NA
TGTGCCAGCAGCTTCGCCGGCGGGGCGGCCTACGAGCAGTACTTC
CASSFAGGAAYEQYF
>many|TRBJ2-7|TRBV20-1|NA
TGCAGTGCACGGGACTCAGTAATCAACGAGCAGTACTTC
CSARDSVINEQYF
>many|TRBJ1-5|TRBV7-8|TRBD1
TGTGCCAGCAGCTTAGTAAACAGGGGTGGGCAGCCCCAGCATTTT
CASSLVNRGGQPQHF
>NA|TRBJ2-3|TRBV6-1|NA
TGTGCCAGCAGTGCAGGGTCAGATTCGCAGTATTTT
CASSAGSDSQYF
>NA|TRBJ2-7|TRBV7-2|NA
TGTGCCAGCAGCTTAGGGCTAGGGCAGACCTACGAGCAGTACTTC
CASSLGLGQTYEQYF
>many|TRBJ2-5|TRBV20-1|NA
TGCAGTGCTAGAGATCCTAGCCGGGAGACCCAGTACTTC
CSARDPSRETQYF
>NA|TRBJ1-6|TRBV20-1|NA
TGCAGTGCCAGCAGTATTGCAGGGGATTCACCCCTCCACTTT
CSASSIAGDSPLHF
>many|TRBJ2-7|TRBV29-1|NA
TGCAGCGTTAAGGGTAGTTCCTACGAGCAGTACTTC
CSVKGSSYEQYF
>few|TRBJ1-1|TRBV20-1|NA
TGCAGTGCTAGAGATCCGGCAGGTATGAACACTGAAGCTTTCTTT
CSARDPAGMNTEAFF
>many|TRBJ1-4|TRBV10-2|TRBD1
TGCGCCAGCAGTGAACCGACAGGGGGGAATGAAAAACTGTTTTTT
CASSEPTGGNEKLFF
>NA|TRBJ1-1|TRBV10-2|TRBD1
TGCGCCGCAACAGGGGGGAACACTGAAGCTTTCTTT
CAATGGNTEAFF
>NA|TRBJ2-2|TRBV9|NA
TGTGCCAGCAGCGTCCCACGAGCTCAGGCCTCGAACACCGGGGAGCTGTTTTTT
CASSVPRAQASNTGELFF
>NA|TRBJ2-7|TRBV5-1|TRBD2
TGCGCCAGCAGCCGCGAGGTAGCGGGAGGAACCGGGGAGCAGTACTTC
CASSREVAGGTGEQYF
>NA|TRBJ2-2|TRBV5-5|NA
TGTGCCAGCAGCTTTAGGCGCCCGAACACCGGGGAGCTGTTTTTT
CASSFRRPNTGELFF
>NA|TRBJ1-1|TRBV6-6|NA
TGTGCCACCCGAGCGGGGTACCAAGCTTTCTTT
CATRAGYQAFF
>once|TRBJ1-1|TRBV10-3|NA
TGTGCCATCAGGGTGGGCAAGGGCACTGAAGCTTTCTTT
CAIRVGKGTEAFF